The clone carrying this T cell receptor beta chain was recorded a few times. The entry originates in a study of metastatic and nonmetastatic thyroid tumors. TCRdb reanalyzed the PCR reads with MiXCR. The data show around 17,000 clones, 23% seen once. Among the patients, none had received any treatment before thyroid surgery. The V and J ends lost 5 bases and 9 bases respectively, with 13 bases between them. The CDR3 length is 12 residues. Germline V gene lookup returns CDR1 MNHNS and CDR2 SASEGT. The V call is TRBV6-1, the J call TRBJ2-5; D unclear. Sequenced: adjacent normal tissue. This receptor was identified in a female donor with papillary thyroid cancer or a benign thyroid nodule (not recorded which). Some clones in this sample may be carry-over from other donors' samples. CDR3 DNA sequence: TGTGCCAGCAGTCCCGGCACCCAGGCCCAGTACTTC. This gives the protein CASSPGTQAQYF.